The 9 T cell receptor beta chains presented below share a single source sample, sequenced in a study of T cell changes during pregnancy in multiple sclerosis. Assay: immunoSEQ multiplex PCR; the TCRdb copy retains only in-frame clones and omits some. This table has some 110,000 clones, just under 95% appearing once. The material was peripheral blood, obtained after pregnancy. The receptors shown here come from a female donor with multiple sclerosis, enrolled in a pregnancy study.

The chain carries TRBV5-1 and TRBJ1-4; a possible D gene is TRBD1 (6 bases). There are 15 residues in the CDR3. Germline V gives CDR1 SGHRS, CDR2 YFSETQ. Trimming cost V 0 bases and J 0 bases, with 6 bases left between them. CDR3 nucleotides: TGCGCCAGCAGCTTGGACAGGGCAACTAATGAAAAACTGTTTTTT. This gives the protein CASSLDRATNEKLFF. The whole variable domain, remainder taken from reference TRBV5-1 and TRBJ1-4, is KAGVTQTPRYLIKTRGQQVTLSCSPISGHRSVSWYQQTPGQGLQFLFEYFSETQRNKGNFPGRFSGRQFSNSRSEMNVSTLELGDSALYLCASSLDRATNEKLFFGSGTQLSVL.

The J gene is TRBJ2-5, the V gene TRBV29-1; D is possibly TRBD2 (6 bases). The length of the CDR3 is 14 residues. CDR1 and CDR2 from the germline V gene are SQVTM and ANQGSEA. The V gene lost 4 bases and the J gene lost 5 bases, with 17 bases spanning the gap. CDR3 DNA sequence: TGCAGCGTTGCGGGACTCCTAAAGCCGGAGACCCAGTACTTC. This translates into CSVAGLLKPETQYF.

The CDR3 loop reads CASSLGPGGEKLFF. DNA for the CDR3: TGTGCCAGCAGCTTGGGGCCGGGGGGTGAAAAACTGTTTTTT. The gene calls are TRBV5-6 and TRBJ1-4; tentatively, D is TRBD1 (5 bases). V was clipped by 0 bases and J by 7 bases, with 10 bases between them. CDR1 is SGHDT, CDR2 YYEEEE, per germline. The CDR3 is made up of 14 amino acids.

This sequence joins TRBV19 and TRBJ1-1, with 7 bases matching TRBD1. The CDR3 has 15 residues. The germline CDR1 and CDR2 sequences are LNHDA and SQIVND (reference sequence). With V trimmed by 3 bases and J by 4 bases, 8 bases remained unmatched. The CDR3, as DNA: TGTGCCAGTAGTATCGCCCAGGGGGTGACCACTGAAGCTTTCTTT. Its protein is CASSIAQGVTTEAFF.

The chain has TRBV19 and TRBJ1-5; D is perhaps TRBD1 (5 bases). This CDR3 has 14 amino acids. Trimming left V 5 bases short and J 0 bases short, with 8 bases between. Looked up from germline, CDR1 is LNHDA and CDR2 is SQIVND (reference sequence). The CDR3 DNA reads as TGTGCCAGTAGTTCTGGACATAGCAATCAGCCCCAGCATTTT. Its protein product is CASSSGHSNQPQHF. Based on the CDR3 plus reference TRBV19 and TRBJ1-5, the full variable domain is DGGITQSPKYLFRKEGQNVTLSCEQNLNHDAMYWYRQDPGQGLRLIYYSQIVNDFQKGDIAEGYSVSREKKESFPLTVTSAQKNPTAFYLCASSSGHSNQPQHFGDGTRLSIL.

CDR3 protein: CASSLGDRGAEQYF. CDR3 bases: TGTGCCAGCAGCTTGGGTGACAGGGGGGCCGAGCAGTACTTC. This chain joins TRBV7-2 and TRBJ2-7; 9 bases map to TRBD1. The junction had 6 bases not matched to a gene; V was cut back by 3 bases and J by 6 bases. This CDR3 is built from 14 residues. CDR1 is SGHTA, CDR2 FQGNSA, per germline.

A single count supports this clone. The rearrangement uses TRBV5-4 and TRBJ2-7; weak D call: TRBD1 (6 bases). The CDR3 has 15 residues. V was shortened by 4 bases and J by 0 bases, with 14 bases between the two germline ends. Germline CDR1 and CDR2: SGHNT and YYREEE (reference sequence). The DNA of the CDR3 is TGTGCCAGCAGCCCAGAGGGGGTAAGCTCCTACGAGCAGTACTTC. Protein sequence: CASSPEGVSSYEQYF.

This chain uses TRBV27 with TRBJ2-1; 7 nucleotides align to TRBD1. Germline CDR1 is MNHEY and CDR2 is SMNVEV (reference sequence). The junction had 9 bases not matched to a gene; V was cut back by 7 bases and J by 9 bases. The CDR3 extends over 13 amino acids. The CDR3 reads CASTYLTGTEQFF. CDR3 in DNA: TGTGCCAGCACCTACTTGACAGGGACTGAGCAGTTCTTC.

The rearrangement links TRBV6-1 to TRBJ1-2, with TRBD1 identical over 7 bases. CDR3 length: 18 residues. Germline V CDR1 and CDR2: MNHNS, SASEGT. V lost 3 bases to trimming and J lost 0 bases; unmatched junction nucleotides: 13. The CDR3 region has the DNA TGTGCCAGCAGTGAGACCCAAGGACAGGCGAGAGCTAACTATGGCTACACCTTC. Translation: CASSETQGQARANYGYTF.